This TCR beta chain derives from a study of T cells in Graves' hyperthyroidism and ophthalmopathy. This CDR3 comprises 12 residues. CDR1 is DFQATT, CDR2 SNEGSKA, per germline (reference sequence). The ends were cut back, 3 bases at V and 2 bases at J, with 6 bases in the middle. There were TCR beta CDR3 regions amplified from RNA transcripts. A first-round RT-PCR of the TCR CDR3 used the HTBI primer set. MiXCR, applied by TCRdb to the multiplex PCR reads, yields one record per CDR3 protein. The repertoire consists of a few hundred thousand distinct CDR3 sequences, with 11% to 15% occurring once and the leading ten covering roughly 6.2%. This clonotype was picked up many times.

The origin of this receptor is a woman in her twenties or thirties with Graves' hyperthyroidism that later progressed to Graves' ophthalmopathy. The V and J genes are TRBV20-1 and TRBJ2-3, with no clear D. The sample consisted of blood. The CDR3 nucleotides read TGCAGTGCTAGCACCCCCACAGATACGCAGTATTTT. Translating it yields CSASTPTDTQYF.